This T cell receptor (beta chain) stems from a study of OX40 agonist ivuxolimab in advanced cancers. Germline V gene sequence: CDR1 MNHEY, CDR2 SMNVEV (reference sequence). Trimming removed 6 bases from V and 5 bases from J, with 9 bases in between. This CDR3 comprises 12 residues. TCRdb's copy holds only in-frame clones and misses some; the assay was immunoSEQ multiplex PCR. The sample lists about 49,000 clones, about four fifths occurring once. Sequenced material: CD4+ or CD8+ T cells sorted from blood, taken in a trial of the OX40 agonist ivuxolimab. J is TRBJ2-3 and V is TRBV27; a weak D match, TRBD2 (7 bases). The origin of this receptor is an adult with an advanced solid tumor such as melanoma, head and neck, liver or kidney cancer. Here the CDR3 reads CASRGGLDTQYF. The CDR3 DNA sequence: TGTGCCAGCAGGGGGGGGCTAGATACGCAGTATTTT.